This is a list of T cell receptor beta chains from one sample in a study of T cells in localized non-small cell lung cancer. This table comes from immunoSEQ multiplex PCR, and its TCRdb copy is limited to in-frame clones, with some not included. The sample consists of 64,000 or so clones, roughly 90% of them appearing once. Source: peripheral blood, taken before any cancer treatment. These receptors came from a woman aged 40-75 years with stage I lung adenocarcinoma. Each CDR3 is given with its conserved first and last residue.

v_call,cdr3_length,j_call,cdr3_aa
TRBV11-2,13,TRBJ1-2,CASSEQGNYGYTF
TRBV6-6,15,TRBJ1-5,CASSLQGLPGQPQHF
TRBV19,12,TRBJ2-5,CASSPPGETQYF
TRBV10-2,14,TRBJ2-5,CASNRAGTDETQYF
TRBV10-3,19,TRBJ1-2,CAISDPKRQGTPSNYGYTF
TRBV6-5,14,TRBJ2-7,CASSVQGDSYEQYF
TRBV7-2,16,TRBJ1-2,CASSPRWGALNYGYTF
TRBV11-2,13,TRBJ1-5,CASGQESNQPQHF
TRBV5-1,16,TRBJ2-2,CASSVTTSGNTGELFF
TRBV2,15,TRBJ1-4,CASSEGGGGNEKLFF
TRBV5-1,14,TRBJ1-6,CASSQGQGSPPLHF
TRBV5-1,13,TRBJ2-5,CASSLGSRETQYF
TRBV6-6,13,TRBJ2-7,CASSYGTTDEQYF
TRBV13,17,TRBJ2-4,CASSSPRGRGSKNIQYF
TRBV7-2,15,TRBJ1-1,CASSPTRQESTEAFF
TRBV7-2,14,TRBJ2-3,CASSLEATRGTQYF
TRBV7-3,15,TRBJ2-3,CASSSLGGKADTQYF
TRBV7-6,16,TRBJ2-5,CASSAAGTSSGGTQYF
TRBV14,13,TRBJ2-4,CASSTVGKNIQYF
TRBV19,13,TRBJ2-4,CASSVAAKNIQYF
TRBV6-5,14,TRBJ1-5,CASTMGVGNQPQHF
TRBV19,13,TRBJ1-5,CASSIEFNQPQHF
TRBV6-5,14,TRBJ2-7,CASRTGQGSYEQYF
TRBV19,14,TRBJ2-3,CASSIGGGTDTQYF
TRBV6-1,14,TRBJ1-5,CASSRGMSNQPQHF
TRBV7-8,14,TRBJ1-2,CASSLVAGGYGYTF
TRBV2,14,TRBJ1-5,CASSALSSNQPQHF
TRBV18,15,TRBJ2-5,CASSPLGQGRETQYF
TRBV6-5,15,TRBJ1-5,CASSLVAWGNQPQHF
TRBV28,15,TRBJ2-5,CASQLGLAVRETQYF
TRBV4-1,14,TRBJ1-5,CASSQVDSDQPQHF
TRBV9,15,TRBJ2-7,CASSLGTGGPYEQYF
TRBV5-1,15,TRBJ2-7,CASSLAGGISYEQYF
TRBV5-6,15,TRBJ2-1,CASSWRTSGTGEQFF
TRBV5-6,16,TRBJ2-7,CASSPQTGTGTYEQYF
TRBV18,14,TRBJ1-1,CASSPDRGRGEAFF
TRBV6-1,14,TRBJ1-4,CASSEQGGSEKLFF
TRBV19,14,TRBJ1-1,CASSRGEQYTEAFF
TRBV25-1,18,TRBJ2-1,CASSPGLAGELSYNEQFF
TRBV2,12,TRBJ1-1,CASTWSHTEAFF
TRBV5-1,16,TRBJ1-5,CASSAGPGTVNQPQHF
TRBV27,15,TRBJ2-1,CASSLLREPKNEQFF
TRBV7-6,14,TRBJ2-7,CASSLGRGGNEQYF
TRBV28,13,TRBJ2-7,CASRETKTYEQYF
TRBV29-1,11,TRBJ2-7,CSAGQGDEQYF